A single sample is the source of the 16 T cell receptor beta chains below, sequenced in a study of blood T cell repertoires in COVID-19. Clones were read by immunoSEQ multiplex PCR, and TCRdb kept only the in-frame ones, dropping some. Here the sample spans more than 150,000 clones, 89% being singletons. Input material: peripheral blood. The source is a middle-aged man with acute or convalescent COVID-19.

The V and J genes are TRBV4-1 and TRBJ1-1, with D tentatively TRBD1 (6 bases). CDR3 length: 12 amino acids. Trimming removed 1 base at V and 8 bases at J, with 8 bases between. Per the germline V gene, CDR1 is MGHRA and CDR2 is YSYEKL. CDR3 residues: CASSQVGTEAFF. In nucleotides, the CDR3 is TGCGCCAGCAGCCAAGTCGGGACAGAAGCTTTCTTT.

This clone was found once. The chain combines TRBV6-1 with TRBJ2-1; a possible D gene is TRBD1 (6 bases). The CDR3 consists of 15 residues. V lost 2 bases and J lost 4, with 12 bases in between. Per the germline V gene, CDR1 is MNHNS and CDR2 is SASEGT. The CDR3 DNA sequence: TGTGCCAGCAGTGAAAGGGACACGGTATACAATGAGCAGTTCTTC. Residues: CASSERDTVYNEQFF.

In DNA form, the CDR3 reads TGTGCCAGCAGCTTGGCGGGACAGGGGGGGACCTTCTATGGCTACACCTTC. Protein product: CASSLAGQGGTFYGYTF. The chain recombines TRBV5-6 with TRBJ1-2; 11 nucleotides line up with TRBD1. Germline V gene lookup returns CDR1 SGHDT and CDR2 YYEEEE. CDR3 length equals 17 residues. J was trimmed by 4 bases and V by 0 bases; bases with no gene match: 8. The full variable domain, completed using reference TRBV5-6 and TRBJ1-2, is DAGVTQSPTHLIKTRGQQVTLRCSPKSGHDTVSWYQQALGQGPQFIFQYYEEEERQRGNFPDRFSGHQFPNYSSELNVNALLLGDSALYLCASSLAGQGGTFYGYTFGSGTRLTVV.

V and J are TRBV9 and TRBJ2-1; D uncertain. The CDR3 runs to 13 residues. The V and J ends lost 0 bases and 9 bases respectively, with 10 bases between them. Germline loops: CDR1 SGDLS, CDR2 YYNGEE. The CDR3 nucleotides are TGTGCCAGCAGCGTAGTCACGAGTGCTGAGCAGTTCTTC. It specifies CASSVVTSAEQFF.

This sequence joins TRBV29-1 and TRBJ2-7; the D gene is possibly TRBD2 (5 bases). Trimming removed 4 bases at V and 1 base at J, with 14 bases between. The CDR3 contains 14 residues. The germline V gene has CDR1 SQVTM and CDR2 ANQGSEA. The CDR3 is CSVALARSSYEQYF. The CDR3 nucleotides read TGCAGCGTTGCGCTAGCCAGGAGTTCCTACGAGCAGTACTTC.

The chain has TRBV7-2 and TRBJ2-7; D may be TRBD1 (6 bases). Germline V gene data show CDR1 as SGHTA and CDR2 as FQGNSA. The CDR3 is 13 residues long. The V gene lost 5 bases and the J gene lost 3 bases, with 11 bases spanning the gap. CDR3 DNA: TGTGCCAGCAGCCGGACACAGGGCTACGAGCAGTACTTC. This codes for CASSRTQGYEQYF.

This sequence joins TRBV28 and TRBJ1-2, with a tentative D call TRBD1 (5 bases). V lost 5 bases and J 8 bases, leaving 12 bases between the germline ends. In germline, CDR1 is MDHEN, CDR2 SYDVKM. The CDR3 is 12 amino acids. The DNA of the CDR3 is TGTGCCAGCAGTCCCCAGGGTCGAGGCTACACCTTC. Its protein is CASSPQGRGYTF.

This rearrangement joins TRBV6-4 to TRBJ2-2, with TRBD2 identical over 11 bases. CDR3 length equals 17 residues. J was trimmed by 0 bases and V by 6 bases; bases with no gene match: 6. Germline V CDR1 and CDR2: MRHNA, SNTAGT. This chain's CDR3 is CASSLFSGGANTGELFF. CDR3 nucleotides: TGTGCCAGCAGCCTCTTTAGCGGGGGGGCGAACACCGGGGAGCTGTTTTTT.

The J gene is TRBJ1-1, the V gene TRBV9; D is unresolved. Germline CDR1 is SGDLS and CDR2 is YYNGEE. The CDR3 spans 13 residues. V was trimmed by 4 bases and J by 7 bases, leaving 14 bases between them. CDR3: CASSQEDGSEAFF. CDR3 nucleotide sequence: TGTGCCAGCAGCCAAGAGGACGGGAGTGAAGCTTTCTTT.

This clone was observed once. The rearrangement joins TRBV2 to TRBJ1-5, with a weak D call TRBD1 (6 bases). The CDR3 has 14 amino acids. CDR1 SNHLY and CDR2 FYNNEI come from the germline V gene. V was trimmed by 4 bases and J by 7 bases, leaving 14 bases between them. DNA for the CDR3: TGTGCCAGCAGTGGTGGGTCAGGGGACCAGCCCCAGCATTTT. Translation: CASSGGSGDQPQHF.

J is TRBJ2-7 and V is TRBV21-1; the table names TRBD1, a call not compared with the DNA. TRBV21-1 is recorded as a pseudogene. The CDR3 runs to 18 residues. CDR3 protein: CASSKEKKGDRNSYEQYF. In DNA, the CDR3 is TGTGCCAGCAGCAAAGAAAAGAAAGGGGACAGGAACTCCTACGAGCAGTACTTC.

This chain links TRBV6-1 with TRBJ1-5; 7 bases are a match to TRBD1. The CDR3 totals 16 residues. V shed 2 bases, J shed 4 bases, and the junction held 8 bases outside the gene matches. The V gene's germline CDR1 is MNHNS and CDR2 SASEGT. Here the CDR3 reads CASSETDRRLNQPQHF. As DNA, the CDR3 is TGTGCCAGCAGTGAAACGGACAGGCGATTAAATCAGCCCCAGCATTTT.

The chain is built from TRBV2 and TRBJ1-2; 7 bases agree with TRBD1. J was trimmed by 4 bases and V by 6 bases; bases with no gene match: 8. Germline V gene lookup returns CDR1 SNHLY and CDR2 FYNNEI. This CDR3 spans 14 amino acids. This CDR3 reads CASRGDRVSYGYTF. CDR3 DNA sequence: TGTGCCAGCAGGGGTGACAGGGTGAGCTATGGCTACACCTTC.

The CDR3 loop is CASSLGVYRDRVSEQYF. CDR3 DNA sequence: TGTGCCAGCAGCTTAGGCGTTTACCGGGACAGGGTCAGCGAGCAGTACTTC. The V gene is TRBV13, the J gene TRBJ2-7; TRBD1 matches at 9 bases. This CDR3 has 17 amino acids. V lost 0 bases and J lost 6; bases outside the gene matches: 12. Germline V gene sequence: CDR1 PRHDT, CDR2 FYEKMQ (reference sequence).

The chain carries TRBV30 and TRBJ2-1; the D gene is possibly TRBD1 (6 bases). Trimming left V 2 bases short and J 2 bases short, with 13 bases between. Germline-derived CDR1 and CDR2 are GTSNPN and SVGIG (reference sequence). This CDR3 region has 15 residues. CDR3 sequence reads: CAWSRTGSTYNEQFF. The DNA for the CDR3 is TGTGCCTGGAGTCGCACAGGGAGTACCTACAATGAGCAGTTCTTC.

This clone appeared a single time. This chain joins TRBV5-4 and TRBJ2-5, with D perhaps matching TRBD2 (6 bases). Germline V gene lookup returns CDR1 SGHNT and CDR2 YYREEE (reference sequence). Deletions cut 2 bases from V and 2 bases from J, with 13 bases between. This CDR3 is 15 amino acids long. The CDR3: CASSFPRGGQETQYF. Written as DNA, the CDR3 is TGTGCCAGCAGCTTCCCTCGGGGAGGACAAGAGACCCAGTACTTC.